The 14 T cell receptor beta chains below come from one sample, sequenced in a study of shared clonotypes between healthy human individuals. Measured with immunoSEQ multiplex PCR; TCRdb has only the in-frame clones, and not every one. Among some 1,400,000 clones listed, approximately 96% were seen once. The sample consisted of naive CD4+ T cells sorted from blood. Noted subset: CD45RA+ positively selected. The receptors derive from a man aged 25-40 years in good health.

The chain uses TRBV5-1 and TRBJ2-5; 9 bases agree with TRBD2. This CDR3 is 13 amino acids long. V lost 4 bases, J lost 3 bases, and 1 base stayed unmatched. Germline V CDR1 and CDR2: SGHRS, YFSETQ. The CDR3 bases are TGCGCCAGCAGCGCTAGCGGGGAAGAGACCCAGTACTTC. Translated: CASSASGEETQYF.

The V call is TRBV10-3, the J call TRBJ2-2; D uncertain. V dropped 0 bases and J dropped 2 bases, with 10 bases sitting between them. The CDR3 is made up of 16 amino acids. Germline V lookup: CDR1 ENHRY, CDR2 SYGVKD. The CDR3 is CAISESWESNTGELFF. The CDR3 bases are TGTGCCATCAGTGAGTCGTGGGAATCCAACACCGGGGAGCTGTTTTTT.

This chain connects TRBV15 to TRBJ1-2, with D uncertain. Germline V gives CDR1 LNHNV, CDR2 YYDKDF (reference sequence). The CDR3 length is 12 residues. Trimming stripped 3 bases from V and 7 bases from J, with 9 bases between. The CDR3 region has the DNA TGTGCCACCAGCAGGCCCCGTAGTGGCTACACCTTC. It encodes CATSRPRSGYTF. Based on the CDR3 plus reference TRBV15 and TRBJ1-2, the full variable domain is DAMVIQNPRYQVTQFGKPVTLSCSQTLNHNVMYWYQQKSSQAPKLLFHYYDKDFNNEADTPDNFQSRRPNTSFCFLDIRSPGLGDTAMYLCATSRPRSGYTFGSGTRLTVV.

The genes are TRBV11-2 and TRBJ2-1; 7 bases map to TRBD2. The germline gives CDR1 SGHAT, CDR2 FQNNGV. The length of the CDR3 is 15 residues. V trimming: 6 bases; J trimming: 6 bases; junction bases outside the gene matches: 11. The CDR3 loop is CASSHERGWSNEQFF. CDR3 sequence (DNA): TGTGCCAGCAGTCATGAGCGGGGTTGGAGCAATGAGCAGTTCTTC.

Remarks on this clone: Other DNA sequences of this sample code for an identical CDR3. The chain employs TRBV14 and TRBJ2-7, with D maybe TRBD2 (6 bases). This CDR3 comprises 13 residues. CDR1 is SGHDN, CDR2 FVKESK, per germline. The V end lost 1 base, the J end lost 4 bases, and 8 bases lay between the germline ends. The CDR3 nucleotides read TGTGCCAGCAGCCAAGTCGGGGGTTACGAGCAGTACTTC. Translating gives CASSQVGGYEQYF.

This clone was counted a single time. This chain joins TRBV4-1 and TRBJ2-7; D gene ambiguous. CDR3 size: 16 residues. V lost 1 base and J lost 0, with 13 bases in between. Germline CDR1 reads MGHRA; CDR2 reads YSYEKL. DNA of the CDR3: TGCGCCAGCAGCCAAGGGGTTCAAATAGGCTCCTACGAGCAGTACTTC. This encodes CASSQGVQIGSYEQYF.

CDR3 sequence: CASSLVSSGNYNEQFF. Written as DNA, the CDR3 is TGCGCCAGCAGCTTGGTTTCTAGCGGGAACTACAATGAGCAGTTCTTC. This chain uses TRBV5-1 with TRBJ2-1; 9 positions match TRBD2. The CDR3 is 16 amino acids. Trimming removed 0 bases from V and 3 bases from J; junction bases left unmatched: 4. Germline V lookup: CDR1 SGHRS, CDR2 YFSETQ.

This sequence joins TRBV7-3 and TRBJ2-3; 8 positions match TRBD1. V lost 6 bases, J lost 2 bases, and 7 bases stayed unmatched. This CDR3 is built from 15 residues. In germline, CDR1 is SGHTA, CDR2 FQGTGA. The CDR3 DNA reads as TGTGCCAGCAGTCTTGGACAGGGCTACACAGATACGCAGTATTTT. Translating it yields CASSLGQGYTDTQYF. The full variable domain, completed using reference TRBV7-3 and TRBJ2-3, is GAGVSQTPSNKVTEKGKYVELRCDPISGHTALYWYRQSLGQGPEFLIYFQGTGAADDSGLPNDRFFAVRPEGSVSTLKIQRTERGDSAVYLCASSLGQGYTDTQYFGPGTRLTVL.

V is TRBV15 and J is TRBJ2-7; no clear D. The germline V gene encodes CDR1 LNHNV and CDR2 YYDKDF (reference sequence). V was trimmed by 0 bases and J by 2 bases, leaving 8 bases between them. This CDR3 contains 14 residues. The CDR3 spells CATSRDKVTYEQYF. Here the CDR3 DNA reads TGTGCCACCAGCAGAGATAAGGTAACCTACGAGCAGTACTTC.

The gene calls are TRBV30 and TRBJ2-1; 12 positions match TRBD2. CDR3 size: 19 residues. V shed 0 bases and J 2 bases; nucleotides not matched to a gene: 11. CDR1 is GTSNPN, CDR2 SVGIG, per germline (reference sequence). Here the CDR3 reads CAWSVQVTSGRRTYNEQFF. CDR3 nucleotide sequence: TGTGCCTGGAGTGTACAGGTGACTAGCGGGAGACGGACCTACAATGAGCAGTTCTTC.

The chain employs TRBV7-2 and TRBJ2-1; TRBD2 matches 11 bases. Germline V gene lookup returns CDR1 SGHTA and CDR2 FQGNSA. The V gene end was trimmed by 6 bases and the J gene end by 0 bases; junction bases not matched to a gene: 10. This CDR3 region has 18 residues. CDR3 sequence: CASSRVRTSGYSYNEQFF. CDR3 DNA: TGTGCCAGCAGTCGTGTGCGGACTAGCGGGTACTCCTACAATGAGCAGTTCTTC.

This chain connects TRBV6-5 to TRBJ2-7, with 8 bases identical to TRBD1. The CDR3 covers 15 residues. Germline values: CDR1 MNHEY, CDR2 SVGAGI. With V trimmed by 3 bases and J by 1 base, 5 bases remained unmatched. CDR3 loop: CASSYVGDRSYEQYF. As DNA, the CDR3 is TGTGCCAGCAGTTATGTGGGGGACAGGTCCTACGAGCAGTACTTC.

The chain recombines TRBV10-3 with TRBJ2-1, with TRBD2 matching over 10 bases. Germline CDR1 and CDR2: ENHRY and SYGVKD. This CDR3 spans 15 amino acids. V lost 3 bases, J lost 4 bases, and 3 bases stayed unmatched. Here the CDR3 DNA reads TGTGCCATCAGTGAACCTAGCGGGGGTTACAATGAGCAGTTCTTC. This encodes CAISEPSGGYNEQFF.

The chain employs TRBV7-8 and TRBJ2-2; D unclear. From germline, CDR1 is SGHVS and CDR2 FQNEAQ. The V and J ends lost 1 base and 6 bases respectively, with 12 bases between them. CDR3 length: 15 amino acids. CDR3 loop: CASSLGLGRAGELFF. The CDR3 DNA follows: TGTGCCAGCAGCTTAGGGCTTGGAAGGGCCGGGGAGCTGTTTTTT.